This T cell receptor (beta chain) appears in the sequencing data of a study of CD8+ T cells in alopecia areata. Regarding the study as a whole: Higher clonality than in normal scalp was seen in lesional scalp, especially alopecia totalis/universalis. Significant decreases in scalp clonality and expanded CD8+ clones followed tofacitinib treatment.

Treatment described: oral pan-JAK inhibitor, 5-10 mg twice daily. CDR1 and CDR2 (germline): SQVTM, ANQGSEA. The CDR3 spans 14 residues. Trimming shortened V by 3 bases and J by 3 bases, and 13 bases separated the two germline ends. Following extraction, RNA underwent reverse transcription to cDNA, which served as the sequencing template. Only in-frame clones appear in the TCRdb table, and some are missing; sequencing was by immunoSEQ multiplex PCR. The data hold about 220,000 clones, with more than 45% observed a single time. A word on this clone: Its matching antigen is unknown.

The sample was CD4+ T cells sorted from blood, taken at week 4, from a patient treated with tofacitinib. The sequence derives from a human donor with alopecia areata. The V and J genes are TRBV29-1 and TRBJ2-3; a weak D match, TRBD2 (6 bases). The CDR3 sequence is CSVDLRGTTDTQYF. The CDR3 DNA is TGCAGCGTTGATTTAAGAGGGACTACAGATACGCAGTATTTT.